A selection of T cell receptor beta chains follows, all from one sample in a study of CD8 T cells in ankylosing spondylitis. TCRdb itself ran the 5' RACE reads through MiXCR, one entry per CDR3 protein. The sample holds about 100,000 distinct CDR3 sequences, 8% to 10% seen once. Sequencing used blood, either unsorted or a sorted T cell fraction (not recorded which). These receptors were obtained from a male donor with ankylosing spondylitis or in good health (not recorded which). The CDR3 runs from the conserved cysteine through the conserved F or W. The D gene is left open where the match is weak. Size tells how often a clone was seen (once, few, many) or the class of an expanded clone, and some rows leave it out.

>TRBJ1-2|TRBD1|many|TRBV27
CASSLTWDRGDGYTF
TGTGCCAGCAGCCTTACCTGGGACAGGGGAGATGGCTACACCTTC
>TRBJ2-1|TRBD2|-|TRBV5-1
CASIDSSGRGREQFF
TGCGCCAGCATCGACTCAAGCGGGAGGGGGAGAGAGCAGTTCTTC
>TRBJ2-5|TRBD1|few|TRBV7-2
CASSLGAGGHQETQYF
TGTGCCAGCAGCTTAGGGGCAGGGGGACACCAAGAGACCCAGTACTTC
>TRBJ2-2|TRBD2|many|TRBV5-1
CASSFMLAGGNGELFF
TGCGCCAGCAGCTTCATGCTAGCGGGTGGAAACGGGGAGCTGTTTTTT
>TRBJ1-6|TRBD1|many|TRBV20-1
CSARGTGFSPLHF
TGCAGTGCTAGGGGGACAGGGTTTTCACCCCTCCACTTT
>TRBJ1-5|-|many|TRBV14
CASSPKPDHSNQPQHF
TGTGCCAGCAGCCCGAAGCCAGACCATAGCAATCAGCCCCAGCATTTT
>TRBJ2-3|-|many|TRBV12-3/TRBV12-4
CASSRTDTQYF
TGTGCCAGCAGCAGAACAGATACGCAGTATTTT
>TRBJ1-1|-|-|TRBV20-1
CSVRDRQGRPEAFF
TGCAGTGTTAGAGATCGGCAGGGGAGGCCTGAAGCTTTCTTT
>TRBJ1-1|-|many|TRBV27
CASSVGDHYTEAFF
TGTGCCAGCAGCGTAGGGGATCATTACACTGAAGCTTTCTTT
>TRBJ2-1|-|many|TRBV7-8
CASSISHRVTYNEQFF
TGTGCCAGCAGCATATCCCACAGGGTTACCTACAATGAGCAGTTCTTC
>TRBJ1-2|-|-|TRBV5-1
CASSLGQGTFGYGYTF
TGCGCCAGCAGCTTGGGTCAGGGTACTTTCGGCTATGGCTACACCTTC
>TRBJ2-3|-|many|TRBV20-1
CSASSGAGEADTQYF
TGCAGTGCTAGTAGTGGGGCAGGGGAAGCAGATACGCAGTATTTT
>TRBJ2-1|TRBD1|many|TRBV24-1
CATSDRLDRGNEQFF
TGTGCCACCAGTGATCGATTGGACAGGGGGAATGAGCAGTTCTTC
>TRBJ2-1|TRBD1|many|TRBV2
CASSEEGQGLGEQFF
TGTGCCAGCAGTGAAGAGGGACAGGGTCTCGGTGAGCAGTTCTTC
>TRBJ1-5|-|many|TRBV5-4
CASRVQGVWQPQHF
TGTGCCAGCAGAGTTCAGGGAGTATGGCAGCCCCAGCATTTT
>TRBJ2-5|-|many|TRBV18
CATGQETQYF
TGTGCCACCGGACAAGAGACCCAGTACTTC
>TRBJ2-3|-|many|TRBV10-3
CAISESGYGRDTQYF
TGTGCCATCAGTGAGTCGGGTTACGGTAGAGATACGCAGTATTTT
>TRBJ2-2|-|-|TRBV7-3
CASRTRGNTGELFF
TGTGCCAGCAGAACCAGGGGAAACACCGGGGAGCTGTTTTTT
>TRBJ2-1|-|few|TRBV7-2
CASSLAGPVTYNEQFF
TGTGCCAGCAGCTTAGCCGGGCCTGTCACCTACAATGAGCAGTTCTTC
>TRBJ2-3|-|few|TRBV5-1
CASSLEPAETDTQYF
TGCGCCAGCAGCTTGGAACCAGCGGAGACAGATACGCAGTATTTT
>TRBJ2-7|-|many|TRBV4-3
CASSQSGGTYEQYF
TGCGCCAGCAGCCAAAGTGGGGGGACCTACGAGCAGTACTTC
>TRBJ2-7|TRBD2|many|TRBV7-9
CASSQTSVAYEQYF
TGTGCCAGCAGCCAGACTAGCGTAGCCTACGAGCAGTACTTC
>TRBJ2-7|-|many|TRBV7-9
CASSLEHYEQYF
TGTGCCAGCAGCTTGGAGCACTACGAGCAGTACTTC
>TRBJ1-1|-|-|TRBV7-9
CASSLLAEAFF
TGTGCCAGCAGCTTACTGGCAGAAGCTTTCTTT
>TRBJ1-5|-|few|TRBV4-3
CASSQAPGGYQPQHF
TGCGCCAGCAGCCAAGCCCCCGGGGGGTATCAGCCCCAGCATTTT
>TRBJ2-2|TRBD1|many|TRBV12-3/TRBV12-4
CASSRDRGHGGELFF
TGTGCCAGCAGCCGCGACAGGGGGCATGGCGGGGAGCTGTTTTTT
>TRBJ2-2|-|many|TRBV20-1
CSARDLITGELFF
TGCAGTGCTAGAGATCTTATCACCGGGGAGCTGTTTTTT
>TRBJ1-1|-|many|TRBV20-1
CSATQVWTDTEAFF
TGCAGTGCTACCCAAGTTTGGACAGACACTGAAGCTTTCTTT
>TRBJ2-7|-|many|TRBV5-1
CASSLDFTTMYHEQYF
TGCGCCAGCAGCTTGGATTTTACGACGATGTACCACGAGCAGTACTTC
>TRBJ2-7|TRBD2|few|TRBV19
CASSFRTSSYEQYF
TGTGCCAGTAGTTTTCGGACTAGTTCCTACGAGCAGTACTTC
>TRBJ2-5|-|many|TRBV5-1
CASSNQETQYF
TGCGCCAGCAGCAACCAAGAGACCCAGTACTTC
>TRBJ2-1|-|-|TRBV5-1
CASSLFLRGSEYEQFF
TGCGCCAGCAGCCTGTTCCTCCGGGGGTCTGAGTATGAGCAGTTCTTC
>TRBJ2-5|-|many|TRBV10-3
CAISAQGLETQYF
TGTGCCATCAGCGCACAGGGTTTGGAGACCCAGTACTTC
>TRBJ1-5|-|many|TRBV15
CATSREVPVGGGDYQPQHF
TGTGCCACCAGCAGAGAAGTCCCTGTAGGAGGGGGGGACTATCAGCCCCAGCATTTT
>TRBJ1-3|-|few|TRBV29-1
CSVAGSGGGNTIYF
TGCAGCGTTGCGGGGAGTGGCGGCGGAAACACCATATATTTT
>TRBJ2-7|TRBD2|few|TRBV11-3
CASSALAGTYEQYF
TGTGCCAGCAGCGCCTTAGCGGGAACCTACGAGCAGTACTTC
>TRBJ2-2|TRBD1|many|TRBV29-1
CSVGGGGGELFF
TGCAGCGTTGGAGGGGGCGGCGGGGAGCTGTTTTTT
>TRBJ2-7|-|-|TRBV7-2
CASSAMVLALEQYF
TGTGCCAGCAGCGCGATGGTGCTAGCGCTCGAGCAGTACTTC
>TRBJ1-1|-|many|TRBV27
CASSPVRNTEAFF
TGTGCCAGCAGTCCCGTTAGGAACACTGAAGCTTTCTTT
>TRBJ1-6|-|many|TRBV4-2
CASSQVPPGAYNSPLHF
TGTGCCAGCAGCCAAGTCCCCCCCGGGGCCTATAATTCACCCCTCCACTTT
>TRBJ2-5|-|-|TRBV6-2/TRBV6-3
CASSPMSGVVSQETQYF
TGTGCCAGCAGTCCCATGTCGGGGGTGGTGTCACAAGAGACCCAGTACTTC
>TRBJ2-1|TRBD2|many|TRBV20-1
CSAGGLAGADNEQFF
TGCAGTGCTGGGGGACTAGCGGGAGCGGACAATGAGCAGTTCTTC
>TRBJ1-2|-|many|TRBV6-2/TRBV6-3
CASSWTYGYTF
TGTGCCAGCAGCTGGACCTATGGCTACACCTTC
>TRBJ2-1|-|-|TRBV7-2
CASSLQRLGEQFF
TGTGCCAGCAGCTTACAAAGACTGGGTGAGCAGTTCTTC
>TRBJ2-5|-|many|TRBV10-3
CAIRGDTGETQYF
TGTGCCATCAGAGGGGACACAGGGGAGACCCAGTACTTC
>TRBJ2-7|TRBD1|many|TRBV29-1
CSVGTGYEQYF
TGCAGCGTTGGGACAGGGTACGAGCAGTACTTC
>TRBJ1-2|-|-|TRBV19
CASSILDGFYTF
TGTGCCAGTAGTATTCTCGACGGTTTCTACACCTTC
>TRBJ2-2|TRBD1|many|TRBV20-1
CSASEGATSNTGELFF
TGCAGTGCTAGTGAGGGGGCCACTTCGAACACCGGGGAGCTGTTTTTT
>TRBJ2-3|TRBD2|many|TRBV10-3
CATTSGVSTDTQYF
TGTGCCACAACTAGCGGGGTTAGCACAGATACGCAGTATTTT
>TRBJ1-2|TRBD1|many|TRBV11-2
CASSYTGTGGNYGYTF
TGTGCCAGCAGCTATACCGGGACAGGGGGGAACTATGGCTACACCTTC
>TRBJ2-1|-|many|TRBV4-3
CASSQGGTYNEQFF
TGCGCCAGCAGCCAAGGCGGCACCTACAATGAGCAGTTCTTC
>TRBJ2-5|TRBD2|many|TRBV20-1
CSAPRLAGVQTQYF
TGCAGTGCACCGAGACTAGCGGGAGTTCAGACCCAGTACTTC
>TRBJ1-1|-|-|TRBV30
CAWRDFSTDEAFF
TGTGCCTGGAGAGACTTCTCGACGGATGAAGCTTTCTTT
>TRBJ2-1|-|-|TRBV27
CASGISLGFEQFF
TGTGCCAGCGGGATCTCTTTAGGGTTTGAGCAGTTCTTC
>TRBJ2-2|-|-|TRBV7-9
CASSIQGPRGTGELFF
TGTGCCAGCAGCATACAAGGGCCTCGGGGCACCGGGGAGCTGTTTTTT
>TRBJ2-2|-|many|TRBV12-3/TRBV12-4
CASSLEAFGELFF
TGTGCCAGCAGTCTCGAAGCCTTCGGGGAGCTGTTTTTT
>TRBJ1-5|-|-|TRBV20-1
CSASLGQPQHF
TGCAGTGCAAGCCTAGGTCAGCCCCAGCATTTT
>TRBJ2-3|-|many|TRBV14
CASSHYGYTDTQYF
TGTGCCAGCAGCCATTACGGGTACACAGATACGCAGTATTTT
>TRBJ2-3|TRBD1|-|TRBV9
CASSVAEGQGPDTQYF
TGTGCCAGCAGCGTAGCCGAAGGACAGGGCCCAGATACGCAGTATTTT
>TRBJ1-5|-|many|TRBV29-1
CSWADRGGQPQHF
TGCAGTTGGGCCGACCGGGGCGGTCAGCCCCAGCATTTT